The 13 T cell receptor beta chains presented below share a single source sample, sequenced in a study of human T cells and chemical hapten exposure. As for time point: patch test 1, 2 weeks after DPC sensitization. Treatment meaning: therapeutic diphenylcyclopropenone sensitization with weekly scalp DPC. TCRdb fed the RACE reads into MiXCR, producing one record per CDR3 protein. The table lists some 350,000 distinct CDR3 sequences, around 7% of them singletons. The material sequenced was whole blood, taken in connection with sensitization to the hapten diphenylcyclopropenone (DPC). Receptors originate from a woman aged 18-30 years with alopecia areata. Some clones in this sample may be carry-over from other donors' samples.

Details on this clonotype: The final CDR3 position lacks the conserved phenylalanine or tryptophan, pointing to a likely read error. The gene calls are TRBV6-1 and TRBJ1-1, with unresolved D. Germline CDR1 reads MNHNS; CDR2 reads SASEGT. Trimming left V 5 bases short and J 2 bases short, with 18 bases between. The CDR3 sequence is 16 residues long. For the CDR3, the DNA is TGTGCCAGCAGTTTCTGGCGTGGGGATAAAAACACTGAAGCTTTCTCT. Amino acids: CASSFWRGDKNTEAFS.

This clonotype was seen a few times. The chain recombines TRBV7-2 with TRBJ2-1; the match to TRBD2 covers 8 bases. V was pared by 5 bases and J by 4 bases, with 4 bases of the junction left unmatched. Per the germline V gene, CDR1 is SGHTA and CDR2 is FQGNSA. This CDR3 contains 14 residues. The CDR3 DNA follows: TGTGCCAGCAGCCGTAGCGGGGTGTACAATGAGCAGTTCTTC. This sequence encodes CASSRSGVYNEQFF.

This clonotype was counted many times. This sequence joins TRBV7-8 and TRBJ2-3, with TRBD1 identical over 8 bases. This CDR3 has 15 residues. CDR1 is SGHVS, CDR2 FQNEAQ, per germline. J lost 4 bases, V lost 1 base, and 4 bases had no gene match. In nucleotides, the CDR3 is TGTGCCAGCAGCTTAGTGTCAGGGGGCGCAGATACGCAGTATTTT. It translates to CASSLVSGGADTQYF.

This clonotype was counted between two and nine times. The rearrangement joins TRBV12-3 or TRBV12-4 to TRBJ2-2; D not certain. The length of the CDR3 is 11 residues. With 7 bases removed from V and 7 bases from J, the gap between germline ends came to 7 bases. The CDR3 DNA is TGTGCCAGCACTCTAGGCGGGGAGCTGTTTTTT. It specifies CASTLGGELFF.

This chain joins TRBV23-1 and TRBJ1-1, with 8 bases that match TRBD1. TRBV23-1 is recorded as an ORF, its role being uncertain. Trimming took 6 bases from V and 1 from J; bases not matched to a gene: 4. The CDR3 contains 14 residues. The CDR3 coding sequence is TGCGCCAGCAGGCTAGACAGGGGGAACACTGAAGCTTTCTTT. It encodes CASRLDRGNTEAFF.

With regard to this clonotype: A read error is possible here, since a much larger clone lies one base away. In nucleotides, the CDR3 is TGTGCCAGCAGTCCTCGCATGAACACTGAAGCTTTCTTT. Translating gives CASSPRMNTEAFF. This chain uses TRBV6-5 with TRBJ1-1; D not certain. CDR3 length: 13 residues. Trimming removed 5 bases from V and 0 bases from J, with 7 bases in between. Germline V gives CDR1 MNHEY, CDR2 SVGAGI.

This clonotype appeared many times. The rearrangement links TRBV27 to TRBJ2-7, with D hard to call. This CDR3 is built from 13 residues. V was cut by 3 bases and J by 3 bases, with 9 bases left in between. Per the germline V gene, CDR1 is MNHEY and CDR2 is SMNVEV (reference sequence). The CDR3 DNA is TGTGCCAGCAGTTTTGGGCCTGACTACGAGCAGTACTTC. Protein: CASSFGPDYEQYF.

The sample holds many counts of this clonotype. V is TRBV10-3 and J is TRBJ2-3; TRBD2 matches at 13 bases. Trimming at V came to 5 bases and at J to 3 bases, leaving 5 bases not matched to a gene. In germline, CDR1 is ENHRY, CDR2 SYGVKD. The CDR3 is 16 residues long. CDR3 DNA sequence: TGTGCCATCAGTCAGACTAGCGGGGGGACTACAGATACGCAGTATTTT. It specifies CAISQTSGGTTDTQYF.

This clonotype has a count of ten or more. CDR3 DNA: TGCAGTGCGATCCAGGGTTTCCAGAACACTGAAGCTTTCTTT. Protein: CSAIQGFQNTEAFF. The V call is TRBV20-1, the J call TRBJ1-1; TRBD1 might be the D (5 bases). V was clipped by 6 bases and J by 1 base, with 15 bases between them. Germline V gives CDR1 DFQATT, CDR2 SNEGSKA (reference sequence). The CDR3 consists of 14 residues.

This clonotype has only a few counts. The junction shows a germline mismatch at one end, possibly a read error. The J gene is TRBJ2-1, the V gene TRBV2; no clear D. The CDR3 sequence is 10 residues long. Germline assignment: CDR1 SNHLY and CDR2 FYNNEI. The CDR3 reads CASSLGPQVF. The CDR3 DNA sequence: TGTGCCAGCAGTTTAGGACCCCAGGTCTTC.

V is TRBV4-2 and J is TRBJ2-3, with D unresolved. The CDR3 totals 13 residues. Trimming removed 2 bases from V and 6 bases from J, with 9 bases in between. From germline, CDR1 is LGHNA and CDR2 YNFKEQ. CDR3 residues: CASSQSASDTQYF. In DNA, the CDR3 is TGTGCCAGCAGCCAATCTGCCTCCGATACGCAGTATTTT.

This clonotype was seen many times. The gene calls are TRBV6-2 or TRBV6-3 and TRBJ1-5; D is ambiguous. Germline CDR1 and CDR2: MNHEY and SVGEGT. The V gene lost 6 bases and the J gene lost 0 bases, with 18 bases spanning the gap. The length of the CDR3 is 17 residues. CDR3 protein: CASSRKREGPSNQPQHF. The CDR3 DNA sequence: TGTGCCAGCAGCCGTAAACGGGAGGGTCCTAGCAATCAGCCCCAGCATTTT.

This clonotype was counted between two and nine times. The chain employs TRBV5-1 and TRBJ1-1; D may be TRBD1 (6 bases). The germline CDR1 and CDR2 sequences are SGHRS and YFSETQ. CDR3 length equals 14 residues. Between the trimmed V and J ends, which lost 7 bases and 5 bases, there was a span of 18 bases. In DNA, the CDR3 is TGCGCCAGCCGGGAAGGGGGTGTAAGAACTGAAGCTTTCTTT. It is translated as CASREGGVRTEAFF.